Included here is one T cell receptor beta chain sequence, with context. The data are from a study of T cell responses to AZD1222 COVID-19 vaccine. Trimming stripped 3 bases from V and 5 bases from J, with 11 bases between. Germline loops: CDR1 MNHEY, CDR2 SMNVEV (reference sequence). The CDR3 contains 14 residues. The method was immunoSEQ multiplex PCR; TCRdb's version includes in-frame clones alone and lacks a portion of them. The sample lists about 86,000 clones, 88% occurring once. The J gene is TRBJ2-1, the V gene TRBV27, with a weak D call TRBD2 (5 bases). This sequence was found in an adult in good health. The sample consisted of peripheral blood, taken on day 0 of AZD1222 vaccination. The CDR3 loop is CASSLSGYNNEQFF. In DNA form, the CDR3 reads TGTGCCAGCAGTTTGAGCGGATATAACAATGAGCAGTTCTTC.